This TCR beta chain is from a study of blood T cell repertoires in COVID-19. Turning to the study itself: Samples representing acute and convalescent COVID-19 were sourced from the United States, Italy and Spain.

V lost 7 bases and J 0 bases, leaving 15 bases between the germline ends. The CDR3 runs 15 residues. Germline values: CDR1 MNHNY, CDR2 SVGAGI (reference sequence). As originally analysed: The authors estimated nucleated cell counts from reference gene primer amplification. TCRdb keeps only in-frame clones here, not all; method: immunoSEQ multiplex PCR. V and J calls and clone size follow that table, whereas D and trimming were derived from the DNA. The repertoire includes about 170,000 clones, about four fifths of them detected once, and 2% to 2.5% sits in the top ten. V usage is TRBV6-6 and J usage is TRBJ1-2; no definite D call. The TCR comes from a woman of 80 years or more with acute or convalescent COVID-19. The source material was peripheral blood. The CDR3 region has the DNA TGTGCCAGCAAACTAATTGCCGCCCCTAACTATGGCTACACCTTC. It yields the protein CASKLIAAPNYGYTF.